The T cell receptor (beta chain) described here comes from a study of cytomegalovirus exposure and HLA in healthy donors. Study-level results: Listed as cytomegalovirus-associated were roughly 180 TCR beta chains. The likely explanation for a cluster of highly shared sequence variants was sequencing artifact.

This clone was seen more than once but under ten times. Its antigen is unidentified. The trim removed 0 bases at V and 4 bases at J, leaving 3 bases unmatched. Germline loops: CDR1 SGHRS, CDR2 YFSETQ. The CDR3 loop spans 15 amino acids. Use of 60 Vbeta and 13 Jbeta primers characterized the PCR. Repertoires were generated with immunoSEQ multiplex PCR, while TCRdb's copy carries only in-frame clones and drops some. Of about 170,000 clones detected, about 59% appear once; the ten largest clones hold about 2.9%. Healthy bone marrow donors formed the donor group. The chain joins TRBV5-1 to TRBJ1-4; TRBD1 matches at 7 bases. This TCR was recovered from a man aged 35-49 years in good health and CMV-seronegative. The sequencing sample was made of PBMCs. CDR3 sequence (DNA): TGCGCCAGCAGCTTGGAGACAGGGATTAATGAAAAACTGTTTTTT. Translated: CASSLETGINEKLFF.